The 25 T cell receptor beta chains presented below share a single source sample, sequenced in a study of blood T cell repertoires in COVID-19. Here immunoSEQ multiplex PCR was the method, and the copy in TCRdb shows in-frame clones only, minus some. Of 140,000 to 150,000 clones listed, 70% to 80% are singletons. The specimen was peripheral blood. Every receptor here comes from a man aged 50 to 60 with acute or convalescent COVID-19.

The genes are TRBV3-1 (or the pseudogene TRBV3-2) and TRBJ1-2; D remains unclear. Trimming pared 0 bases from V and 4 bases from J, leaving 6 bases between. The CDR3 runs to 13 residues. From germline, CDR1 is LGHDT and CDR2 YNNKEL (reference sequence). The CDR3 here is CASSQEPIYGYTF. The CDR3 coding sequence is TGTGCCAGCAGCCAAGAACCTATCTATGGCTACACCTTC.

The V gene is TRBV29-1, the J gene TRBJ2-3; the D gene is possibly TRBD1 (5 bases). CDR3 length: 12 amino acids. Trimming removed 8 bases from V and 4 bases from J, with 13 bases in between. CDR1 and CDR2 (germline): SQVTM, ANQGSEA. CDR3 DNA: TGCAGCTCACGAAGGGGTCCAGATACGCAGTATTTT. Translating gives CSSRRGPDTQYF.

This rearrangement joins TRBV27 to TRBJ2-7; 9 positions agree with TRBD1. Per germline, CDR1 MNHEY and CDR2 SMNVEV (reference sequence). V was pared by 4 bases and J by 4 bases, with 2 bases of the junction left unmatched. The CDR3 sequence is 13 residues long. The CDR3 DNA sequence: TGTGCCAGCAGTTACAGGGGGCAGTACGAGCAGTACTTC. Translation gives CASSYRGQYEQYF.

The genes are TRBV4-2 and TRBJ2-5; D unclear. V dropped 1 base and J dropped 5 bases, with 11 bases sitting between them. The CDR3 consists of 14 residues. The germline CDR1 and CDR2 sequences are LGHNA and YNFKEQ. CDR3: CASSQGQLGETQYF. CDR3 DNA sequence: TGTGCCAGCAGCCAAGGCCAGCTCGGGGAGACCCAGTACTTC.

CDR3 protein: CASSVGGVNTEAFF. The CDR3 nucleotides read TGTGCCAGCAGTGTGGGAGGGGTGAACACTGAAGCTTTCTTT. The chain employs TRBV2 and TRBJ1-1, with D possibly being TRBD1 (5 bases). CDR1 and CDR2 from the germline V gene are SNHLY and FYNNEI. V was clipped by 4 bases and J by 0 bases, with 9 bases between them. The CDR3 is made up of 14 amino acids.

This clone came up many times. The chain combines TRBV3-1 (or the pseudogene TRBV3-2) with TRBJ1-5; D is unclear. The CDR3 consists of 13 residues. Germline V lookup: CDR1 LGHDT, CDR2 YNNKEL (reference sequence). Trimming pared 0 bases from V and 6 bases from J, leaving 6 bases between. The CDR3 DNA is TGTGCCAGCAGCCAAGATATACTTCAGCCCCAGCATTTT. Its translation is CASSQDILQPQHF.

This clone showed up just once. V is TRBV5-1 and J is TRBJ1-3; D is perhaps TRBD1 (5 bases). The ends were cut back, 0 bases at V and 0 bases at J, with 13 bases in the middle. The CDR3 has 17 amino acids. The germline V gene encodes CDR1 SGHRS and CDR2 YFSETQ. In DNA, the CDR3 is TGCGCCAGCAGCTTGGGCCAGGGAGGGAGCTCTGGAAACACCATATATTTT. It specifies CASSLGQGGSSGNTIYF.

The chain joins TRBV30 to TRBJ2-2; possibly TRBD1 for D (6 bases). Trimming stripped 8 bases from V and 6 bases from J, with 16 bases between. The CDR3 consists of 13 residues. From germline, CDR1 is GTSNPN and CDR2 SVGIG (reference sequence). CDR3 loop: CALRQDLSGELFF. The CDR3 DNA reads TGTGCCCTCCGACAGGACCTTTCCGGGGAGCTGTTTTTT.

This clone was picked up one time. The CDR3 here is CASSLIADEKLFF. The CDR3, as DNA: TGTGCCAGCAGCCTCATAGCGGACGAAAAACTGTTTTTT. V gene TRBV6-6 combines with J gene TRBJ1-4; D gene ambiguous. Trimming cost V 6 bases and J 8 bases, with 13 bases left between them. Per the germline V gene, CDR1 is MNHNY and CDR2 is SVGAGI (reference sequence). The CDR3 loop spans 13 amino acids.

V usage is TRBV20-1 and J usage is TRBJ2-5; 7 nucleotides agree with TRBD1. The CDR3 has 15 residues. Germline lookup yields CDR1 DFQATT and CDR2 SNEGSKA (reference sequence). V gave up 3 bases and J gave up 2 bases; unmatched junction bases: 9. The CDR3 is CSASGQGDAQETQYF. For the CDR3, the DNA is TGCAGTGCTAGTGGGCAGGGGGACGCTCAAGAGACCCAGTACTTC.

This clone came up once. The J gene is TRBJ2-3, the V gene TRBV12-5; D unclear. Germline values: CDR1 LGHNT, CDR2 FRNRAP. V was trimmed by 6 bases and J by 1 base, leaving 11 bases between them. CDR3 length: 14 residues. The DNA of the CDR3 is TGTGCTAGTGGAAACACACAAGGCACAGATACGCAGTATTTT. It yields the protein CASGNTQGTDTQYF.

This clone has a handful of counts. This chain uses TRBV11-2 with TRBJ1-2; 11 bases fit TRBD1. Trimming cost V 4 bases and J 3 bases; bases outside gene matches: 13. The CDR3 totals 18 residues. Germline-derived CDR1 and CDR2 are SGHAT and FQNNGV. The DNA for the CDR3 is TGTGCCAGCAGCTCCCCGGACAGGGGGCCTACGTGGTACTATGGCTACACCTTC. This translates into CASSSPDRGPTWYYGYTF.

V usage is TRBV7-8 and J usage is TRBJ2-3; D possibly corresponds to TRBD2 (6 bases). Germline CDR1 SGHVS, CDR2 FQNEAQ. Trimming pared 1 base from V and 0 bases from J, leaving 11 bases between. The CDR3 runs to 16 residues. CDR3 DNA: TGTGCCAGCAGCTTAGGGCGCGGGGTTAGCACAGATACGCAGTATTTT. This codes for CASSLGRGVSTDTQYF.

CDR3 DNA: TGCGCCAGCAGCTCGGGGGGTCAGGTGGCAGAGACCCAGTACTTC. This encodes CASSSGGQVAETQYF. The gene calls are TRBV5-1 and TRBJ2-5; 7 nucleotides align to TRBD2. The junction had 9 bases not matched to a gene; V was cut back by 3 bases and J by 4 bases. CDR3 length: 15 amino acids. CDR1 and CDR2 (germline): SGHRS, YFSETQ.

This clone was detected once. The gene calls are TRBV5-6 and TRBJ2-1; 9 bases align to TRBD1. V lost 4 bases, J lost 2 bases, and 4 bases stayed unmatched. Germline values: CDR1 SGHDT, CDR2 YYEEEE. The CDR3 totals 15 residues. DNA for the CDR3: TGTGCCAGCAGCCAGGGACAGGGCCCCTACAATGAGCAGTTCTTC. Residues: CASSQGQGPYNEQFF.

The rearrangement links TRBV3-1 (or the pseudogene TRBV3-2) to TRBJ1-1; D is perhaps TRBD1 (6 bases). Trimming left V 6 bases short and J 5 bases short, with 16 bases between. The germline V gene encodes CDR1 LGHDT and CDR2 YNNKEL (reference sequence). The CDR3 covers 14 residues. The CDR3 DNA is TGTGCCAGCAGTCTCACAGGGTTGAGTACTGAAGCTTTCTTT. Protein product: CASSLTGLSTEAFF.

The chain has TRBV9 and TRBJ1-2; D is uncertain. From germline, CDR1 is SGDLS and CDR2 YYNGEE. V was clipped by 2 bases and J by 8 bases, with 13 bases between them. CDR3 size: 13 residues. The CDR3 DNA reads as TGTGCCAGCAGCGTTCAGGTATCGGGAGGCTACACCTTC. Translation gives CASSVQVSGGYTF. Filled out from reference TRBV9 and TRBJ1-2, the complete variable domain reads DSGVTQTPKHLITATGQRVTLRCSPRSGDLSVYWYQQSLDQGLQFLIQYYNGEERAKGNILERFSAQQFPDLHSELNLSSLELGDSALYFCASSVQVSGGYTFGSGTRLTVV.

This rearrangement joins TRBV14 to TRBJ1-1, with a possible D match to TRBD1 (6 bases). The CDR3 extends over 13 amino acids. V lost 4 bases to trimming and J lost 4 bases, with 10 bases between them. Germline V gene data show CDR1 as SGHDN and CDR2 as FVKESK. This chain's CDR3 is CASSLSTGTEAFF. The CDR3 nucleotides are TGTGCCAGCAGCCTATCGACAGGCACTGAAGCTTTCTTT.

The V and J genes are TRBV19 and TRBJ1-4, with 10 bases matching TRBD1. Trimming at V came to 6 bases and at J to 7 bases, leaving 8 bases not matched to a gene. The CDR3 has 15 residues. The V gene's germline CDR1 is LNHDA and CDR2 SQIVND (reference sequence). The CDR3 nucleotides are TGTGCCAGTAGCCAAGGGACAGGGGCCGGTGAAAAACTGTTTTTT. This sequence encodes CASSQGTGAGEKLFF.

The rearrangement links TRBV18 to TRBJ2-3; TRBD1 is a possible D gene (6 bases). Looked up from germline, CDR1 is KGHSH and CDR2 is LQKENI. The CDR3 length is 14 residues. The V and J ends lost 4 bases and 5 bases respectively, with 13 bases between them. This CDR3 reads CASSLQGRIDTQYF. The DNA of the CDR3 is TGTGCCAGCTCACTACAGGGCCGGATAGATACGCAGTATTTT. The full variable domain, in which reference TRBV18 and TRBJ2-3 provide the parts outside the CDR3, is NAGVMQNPRHLVRRRGQEARLRCSPMKGHSHVYWYRQLPEEGLKFMVYLQKENIIDESGMPKERFSAEFPKEGPSILRIQQVVRGDSAAYFCASSLQGRIDTQYFGPGTRLTVL.

This rearrangement joins TRBV18 to TRBJ1-6; D perhaps matches TRBD1 (5 bases). The CDR3 spans 15 residues. Germline CDR1 KGHSH, CDR2 LQKENI. With 5 bases removed from V and 4 bases from J, the gap between germline ends came to 12 bases. CDR3 in amino acids: CASSVNQGYNSPLHF. CDR3 coding DNA: TGTGCCAGCTCAGTAAACCAGGGTTATAATTCACCCCTCCACTTT.

This clone was counted a few times. This chain links TRBV30 with TRBJ2-7; the D is unclear. This CDR3 spans 14 amino acids. Germline V gene sequence: CDR1 GTSNPN, CDR2 SVGIG (reference sequence). V shed 0 bases and J shed 0 bases, with 9 bases lying between them. The CDR3 nucleotides read TGTGCCTGGAGTGTACTATTTGACTCCTACGAGCAGTACTTC. It encodes CAWSVLFDSYEQYF.

This clone came up once. The same CDR3 can be traced to other DNA sequences in this sample. This chain joins TRBV19 and TRBJ1-2; maybe TRBD1 (5 bases). CDR3 length: 13 amino acids. Germline CDR1 is LNHDA and CDR2 is SQIVND (reference sequence). Trimming cost V 0 bases and J 7 bases, with 9 bases left between them. The CDR3 protein is CASSIDRVRGYTF. The CDR3 DNA sequence: TGTGCCAGTAGTATAGACAGGGTCCGTGGCTACACCTTC.

The gene calls are TRBV4-2 and TRBJ2-5; 10 nucleotides match TRBD2. J was trimmed by 1 base and V by 8 bases; bases with no gene match: 7. Germline lookup yields CDR1 LGHNA and CDR2 YNFKEQ. This CDR3 contains 15 residues. This CDR3 is CASGSGGRLQETQYF. The CDR3 DNA is TGTGCCAGCGGTAGCGGGGGGCGACTCCAAGAGACCCAGTACTTC.

This clone was seen once. J is TRBJ1-2 and V is TRBV6-5; D ambiguous. V shed 5 bases and J shed 2 bases, with 9 bases lying between them. The CDR3 is 13 amino acids. The germline V gene has CDR1 MNHEY and CDR2 SVGAGI. The DNA for the CDR3 is TGTGCCAGCAGTCCGGGGTTGAACTATGGCTACACCTTC. Its translation is CASSPGLNYGYTF.